The 18 T cell receptor beta chains below all came from one sample that was sequenced in a study of OX40 agonist ivuxolimab in advanced cancers. Profiling relied on immunoSEQ multiplex PCR, and the TCRdb table lists in-frame clones only, not all of them. Among tens of thousands of clones listed, 75% to 90% were seen once. The sample consisted of CD4+ or CD8+ T cells sorted from blood, taken in a trial of the OX40 agonist ivuxolimab. These receptors were taken from an adult with an advanced solid tumor such as melanoma, head and neck, liver or kidney cancer.

The V gene is TRBV7-9, the J gene TRBJ1-1; no reliable D call. Germline assignment: CDR1 SEHNR and CDR2 FQNEAQ (reference sequence). Trimming pared 2 bases from V and 1 base from J, leaving 5 bases between. CDR3 length equals 13 residues. CDR3 nucleotide sequence: TGTGCCAGCAGCTTACAAAAGAACACTGAAGCTTTCTTT. As protein: CASSLQKNTEAFF. The variable domain in full, with the rest retrieved from reference TRBV7-9 and TRBJ1-1, is DTGVSQNPRHKITKRGQNVTFRCDPISEHNRLYWYRQTLGQGPEFLTYFQNEAQLEKSRLLSDRFSAERPKGSFSTLEIQRTEQGDSAMYLCASSLQKNTEAFFGQGTRLTVV.

This sequence joins TRBV9 and TRBJ2-7; the D is unclear. The CDR3 runs 14 residues. The V end was cut by 3 bases, the J end by 8 bases, with 18 bases between. Germline CDR1 and CDR2: SGDLS and YYNGEE. As DNA, the CDR3 is TGTGCCAGCAGCGAGACGTACGTTGCTGGCAAGCAGTACTTC. The encoded protein is CASSETYVAGKQYF.

This chain links TRBV4-2 with TRBJ2-5; 8 bases align to TRBD2. The CDR3 is 16 amino acids. The V segment lost 0 bases and the J segment 2 bases; nucleotides outside the gene matches: 5. Germline lookup yields CDR1 LGHNA and CDR2 YNFKEQ. This CDR3 is CASSQEGGGRQETQYF. DNA for the CDR3: TGTGCCAGCAGCCAAGAAGGAGGCGGGAGGCAAGAGACCCAGTACTTC.

This clone was detected only once. The rearrangement joins TRBV7-2 to TRBJ1-4; unclear D gene. The V gene's germline CDR1 is SGHTA and CDR2 FQGNSA. There are 14 residues in the CDR3. V was trimmed by 1 base and J by 4 bases, leaving 7 bases between them. This chain's CDR3 is CASSLDSSNEKLFF. Here the CDR3 DNA reads TGTGCCAGCAGCTTAGACAGTAGTAATGAAAAACTGTTTTTT.

Notes on this clone: The sample contains more than one DNA sequence encoding this CDR3. This chain joins TRBV4-1 and TRBJ1-2, with D hard to call. Germline lookup yields CDR1 MGHRA and CDR2 YSYEKL. This CDR3 region has 13 residues. The V end lost 0 bases, the J end lost 2 bases, and 4 bases lay between the germline ends. Written as DNA, the CDR3 is TGCGCCAGCAGCCAAGAGGGCAACTATGGCTACACCTTC. Residues: CASSQEGNYGYTF.

The chain has TRBV7-2 and TRBJ2-5, with TRBD2 matching 12 bases. Unmatched junction bases numbered 6, after V lost 5 bases and J lost 5 bases. Germline V lookup: CDR1 SGHTA, CDR2 FQGNSA. This CDR3 region has 15 residues. The CDR3 loop reads CASSNLAGGVETQYF. CDR3 nucleotide sequence: TGTGCCAGCAGCAATCTAGCGGGGGGGGTTGAGACCCAGTACTTC.

The V gene is TRBV9, the J gene TRBJ1-1; D is perhaps TRBD1 (5 bases). The V end lost 1 base, the J end lost 3 bases, and 13 bases lay between the germline ends. Germline V gives CDR1 SGDLS, CDR2 YYNGEE. This CDR3 region has 15 residues. The CDR3 reads CASSVLGEGDTEAFF. The CDR3 DNA reads TGTGCCAGCAGCGTATTAGGGGAAGGGGACACTGAAGCTTTCTTT. The entire variable domain, with the rest obtained from reference TRBV9 and TRBJ1-1, is as follows: DSGVTQTPKHLITATGQRVTLRCSPRSGDLSVYWYQQSLDQGLQFLIQYYNGEERAKGNILERFSAQQFPDLHSELNLSSLELGDSALYFCASSVLGEGDTEAFFGQGTRLTVV.

This chain uses TRBV18 with TRBJ1-1; D may be TRBD1 (6 bases). The CDR3 is 16 amino acids. Trimming stripped 2 bases from V and 2 bases from J, with 15 bases between. The germline CDR1 and CDR2 sequences are KGHSH and LQKENI. This CDR3 is CASSPNSYRENTEAFF. The DNA of the CDR3 is TGTGCCAGCTCACCAAACTCCTACAGGGAAAACACTGAAGCTTTCTTT.

The rearrangement links TRBV7-9 to TRBJ2-7, with 8 bases lining up with TRBD1. After removal of 5 bases from V and 2 bases from J, the junction contained 5 bases not matched to a gene. CDR3 length: 14 residues. Looked up from germline, CDR1 is SEHNR and CDR2 is FQNEAQ (reference sequence). CDR3 residues: CASSRTGFAYEQYF. CDR3 DNA sequence: TGTGCCAGCAGCCGGACAGGGTTCGCCTACGAGCAGTACTTC.

The V call is TRBV7-8, the J call TRBJ1-3; 11 nucleotides align to TRBD1. CDR1 is SGHVS and CDR2 is FQNEAQ in the germline V gene. V lost 5 bases to trimming and J lost 4 bases; unmatched junction nucleotides: 10. CDR3 length: 17 residues. Here the CDR3 reads CASSPTGGQGVGNTIYF. The CDR3 nucleotides read TGTGCCAGCAGCCCGACCGGGGGACAGGGGGTGGGAAACACCATATATTTT. The full variable domain, its missing parts supplied by reference TRBV7-8 and TRBJ1-3, is GAGVSQSPRYKVAKRGQDVALRCDPISGHVSLFWYQQALGQGPEFLTYFQNEAQLDKSGLPSDRFFAERPEGSVSTLKIQRTQQEDSAVYLCASSPTGGQGVGNTIYFGEGSWLTVV.

The chain employs TRBV10-3 and TRBJ1-6; D might be TRBD1 (5 bases). Germline-derived CDR1 and CDR2 are ENHRY and SYGVKD. Between the trimmed V and J ends, which lost 10 bases and 8 bases, there was a span of 15 bases. The CDR3 spans 13 residues. In DNA form, the CDR3 reads TGTGCCACCCAACGGGACGAATATTCACCCCTCCACTTT. Translating it yields CATQRDEYSPLHF.

The V call is TRBV15, the J call TRBJ2-7, with 8 bases aligning to TRBD2. The ends lost 5 bases at V and 7 bases at J; junction bases unmatched: 4. CDR1 LNHNV and CDR2 YYDKDF come from the germline V gene (reference sequence). This CDR3 spans 12 amino acids. The CDR3 sequence: CATSGRGGEQYF. DNA of the CDR3: TGTGCCACCAGCGGACGGGGGGGGGAGCAGTACTTC.

This chain joins TRBV9 and TRBJ1-6; 7 positions agree with TRBD1. The V and J ends lost 3 bases and 10 bases, in that order; junction bases with no gene match: 7. The CDR3 has 14 residues. Germline CDR1 reads SGDLS; CDR2 reads YYNGEE. This chain's CDR3 is CASSGDSLGSPLHF. The CDR3 DNA reads as TGTGCCAGCAGCGGGGACAGTCTAGGATCACCCCTCCACTTT.

CDR3 DNA: TGTGCCAGCGGAGTGGCGCAAGAGACCCAGTACTTC. As protein: CASGVAQETQYF. The chain uses TRBV7-9 and TRBJ2-5; no firm D call. The germline V and J ends were trimmed by 8 bases and 2 bases, with 9 bases remaining between them. Per germline, CDR1 SEHNR and CDR2 FQNEAQ (reference sequence). This CDR3 contains 12 residues.

The J gene is TRBJ2-1, the V gene TRBV10-3, with D possibly matching TRBD1 (5 bases). V lost 8 bases and J lost 4, with 15 bases in between. CDR3 length: 14 residues. Germline assignment: CDR1 ENHRY and CDR2 SYGVKD. CDR3 sequence (DNA): TGTGCCATCTCACAGGCGTCTAGGTACAATGAGCAGTTCTTC. It is translated as CAISQASRYNEQFF.

CDR3 residues: CASTTGQTEQYF. CDR3 nucleotide sequence: TGTGCCAGCACTACGGGACAGACCGAGCAGTACTTC. J is TRBJ2-7 and V is TRBV27, with 7 bases fitting TRBD1. The CDR3 spans 12 residues. Germline values: CDR1 MNHEY, CDR2 SMNVEV (reference sequence). After removal of 7 bases from V and 6 bases from J, the junction contained 6 bases not matched to a gene.

The chain uses TRBV27 and TRBJ2-7; TRBD1 aligns across 8 bases. The CDR3 totals 13 residues. Trimming cost V 5 bases and J 3 bases; bases outside gene matches: 3. CDR1 MNHEY and CDR2 SMNVEV come from the germline V gene (reference sequence). CDR3 sequence (DNA): TGTGCCAGCAGTCGGGACAGGAGCTACGAGCAGTACTTC. Protein: CASSRDRSYEQYF.

The chain links TRBV4-2 to TRBJ2-7; D is perhaps TRBD2 (5 bases). CDR1 is LGHNA, CDR2 YNFKEQ, per germline. V dropped 0 bases and J dropped 2 bases, with 8 bases sitting between them. The CDR3 totals 14 residues. CDR3 nucleotides: TGTGCCAGCAGCCAAGATCGGGGTCCCTACGAGCAGTACTTC. It translates to CASSQDRGPYEQYF.